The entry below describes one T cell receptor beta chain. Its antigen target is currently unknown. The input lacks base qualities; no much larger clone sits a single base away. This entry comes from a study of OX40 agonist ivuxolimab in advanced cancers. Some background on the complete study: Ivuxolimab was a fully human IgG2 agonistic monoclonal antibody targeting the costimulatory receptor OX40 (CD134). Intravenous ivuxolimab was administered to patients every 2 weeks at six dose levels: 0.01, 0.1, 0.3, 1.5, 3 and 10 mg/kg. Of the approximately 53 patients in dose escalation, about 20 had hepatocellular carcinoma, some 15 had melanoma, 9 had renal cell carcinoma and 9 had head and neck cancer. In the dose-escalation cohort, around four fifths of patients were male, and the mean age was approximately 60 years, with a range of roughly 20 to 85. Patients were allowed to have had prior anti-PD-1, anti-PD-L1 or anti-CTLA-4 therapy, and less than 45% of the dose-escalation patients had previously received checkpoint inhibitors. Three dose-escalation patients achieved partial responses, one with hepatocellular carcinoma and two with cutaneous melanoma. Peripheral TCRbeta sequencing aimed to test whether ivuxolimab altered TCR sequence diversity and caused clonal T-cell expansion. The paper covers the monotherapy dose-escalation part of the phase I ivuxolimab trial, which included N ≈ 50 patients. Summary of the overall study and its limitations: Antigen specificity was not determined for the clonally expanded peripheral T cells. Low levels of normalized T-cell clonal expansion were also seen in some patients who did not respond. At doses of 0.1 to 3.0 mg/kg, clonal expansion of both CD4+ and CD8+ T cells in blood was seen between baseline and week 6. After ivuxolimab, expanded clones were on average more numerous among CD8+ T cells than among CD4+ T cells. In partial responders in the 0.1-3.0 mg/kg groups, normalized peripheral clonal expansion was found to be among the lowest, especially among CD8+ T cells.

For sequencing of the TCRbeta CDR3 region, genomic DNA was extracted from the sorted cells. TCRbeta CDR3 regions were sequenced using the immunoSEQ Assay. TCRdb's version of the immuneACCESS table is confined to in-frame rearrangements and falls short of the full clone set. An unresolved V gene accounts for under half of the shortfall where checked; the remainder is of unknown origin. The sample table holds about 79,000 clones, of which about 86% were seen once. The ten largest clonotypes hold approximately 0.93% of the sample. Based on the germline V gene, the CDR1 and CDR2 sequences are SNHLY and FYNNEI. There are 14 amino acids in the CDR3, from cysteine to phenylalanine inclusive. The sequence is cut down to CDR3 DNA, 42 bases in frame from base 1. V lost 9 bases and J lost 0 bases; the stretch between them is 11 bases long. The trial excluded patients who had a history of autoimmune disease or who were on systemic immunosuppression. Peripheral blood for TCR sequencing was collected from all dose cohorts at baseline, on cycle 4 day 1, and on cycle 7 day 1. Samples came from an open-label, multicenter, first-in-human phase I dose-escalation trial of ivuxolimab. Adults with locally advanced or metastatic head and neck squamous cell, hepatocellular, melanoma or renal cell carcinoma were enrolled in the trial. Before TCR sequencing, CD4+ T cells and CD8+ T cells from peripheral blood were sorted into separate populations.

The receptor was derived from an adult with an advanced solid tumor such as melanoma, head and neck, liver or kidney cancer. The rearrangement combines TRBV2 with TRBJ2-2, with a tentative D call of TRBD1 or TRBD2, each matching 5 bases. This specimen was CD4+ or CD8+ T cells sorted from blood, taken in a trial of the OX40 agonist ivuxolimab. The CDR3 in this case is CARTGTSNTGELFF. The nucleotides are TGTGCCAGGACCGGGACCTCGAACACCGGGGAGCTGTTTTTT.